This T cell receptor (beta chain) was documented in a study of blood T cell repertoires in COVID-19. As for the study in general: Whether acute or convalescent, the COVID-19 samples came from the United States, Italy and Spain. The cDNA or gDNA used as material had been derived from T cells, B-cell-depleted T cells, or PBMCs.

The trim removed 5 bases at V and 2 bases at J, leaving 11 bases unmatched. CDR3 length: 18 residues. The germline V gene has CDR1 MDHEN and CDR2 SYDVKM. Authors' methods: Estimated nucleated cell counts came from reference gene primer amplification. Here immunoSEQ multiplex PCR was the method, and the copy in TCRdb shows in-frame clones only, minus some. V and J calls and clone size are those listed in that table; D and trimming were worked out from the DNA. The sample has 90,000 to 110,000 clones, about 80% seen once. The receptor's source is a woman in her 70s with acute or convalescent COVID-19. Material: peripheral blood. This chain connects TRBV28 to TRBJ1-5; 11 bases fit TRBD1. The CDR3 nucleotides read TGTGCCAGCAGTCCACCGGGACAGGGGGTTCAACGCAATCAGCCCCAGCATTTT. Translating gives CASSPPGQGVQRNQPQHF.